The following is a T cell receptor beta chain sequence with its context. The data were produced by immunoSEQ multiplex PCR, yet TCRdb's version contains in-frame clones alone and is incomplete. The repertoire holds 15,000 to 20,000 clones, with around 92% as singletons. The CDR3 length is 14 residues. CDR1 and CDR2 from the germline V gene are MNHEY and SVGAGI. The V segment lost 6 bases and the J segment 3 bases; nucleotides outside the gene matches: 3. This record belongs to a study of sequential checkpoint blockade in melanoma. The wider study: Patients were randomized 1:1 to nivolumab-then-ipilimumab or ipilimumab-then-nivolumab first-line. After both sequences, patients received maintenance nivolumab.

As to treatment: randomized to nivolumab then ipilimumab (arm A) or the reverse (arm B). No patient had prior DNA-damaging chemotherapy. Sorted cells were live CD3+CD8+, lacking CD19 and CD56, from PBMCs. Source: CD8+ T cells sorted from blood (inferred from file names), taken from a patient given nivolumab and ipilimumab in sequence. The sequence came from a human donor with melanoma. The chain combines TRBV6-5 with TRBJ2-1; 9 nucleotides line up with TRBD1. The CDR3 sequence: CASRPGQGYNEQFF. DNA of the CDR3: TGTGCCAGCAGGCCGGGACAGGGCTACAATGAGCAGTTCTTC.